This T cell receptor (beta chain) was found in a study of T cell repertoires in cytomegalovirus infection. Study-level points and caveats: Of the TCR beta families, the public ones yielded a cumulative frequency that identified carriers of CMV plus the relevant HLA.

Germline V lookup: CDR1 SGHAT, CDR2 FQNNGV. The ends were cut back, 1 base at V and 5 bases at J, with 9 bases in the middle. This CDR3 contains 13 residues. This clonotype came up many times. Its target is not known. MiXCR was run by TCRdb on the reads, yielding one entry per CDR3 protein. The repertoire has hundreds of thousands of distinct CDR3 sequences, 20% to 25% of them found once; the top ten carry approximately 8%. Sequenced material: CD8+ T cells from PBMCs. The receptor comes from a human donor in good health (CMV status not recorded). Some clones in this sample may be carry-over from other donors' samples. The rearrangement uses TRBV11-2 and TRBJ2-7; D possibly corresponds to TRBD2 (5 bases). The CDR3 loop reads CASSLGSGNEQYF. The CDR3 DNA follows: TGTGCCAGCAGCTTAGGTTCGGGGAACGAGCAGTACTTC.